The 9 T cell receptor beta chains in this list originate from one sample, sequenced in a study of identical twins. TCRdb itself ran the 5' RACE reads through MiXCR, one entry per CDR3 protein. This sample yields 550,000 to 700,000 distinct CDR3 sequences, of which approximately 21% are seen a single time; about 4.5% belongs to the top ten. The same data also went into a second study, on T cells expressing NK-cell markers.

Sequenced: PBMCs. These TCRs come from a woman under 30 in good health.

This clonotype was recorded many times. In nucleotides, the CDR3 is TGTGCCAGCAGTGAATTGGGTAGCGGGGATCCTTCGACCCAGTACTTC. As protein: CASSELGSGDPSTQYF. The chain employs TRBV25-1 and TRBJ2-5; 8 positions agree with TRBD2. The CDR3 is 16 residues long. V was clipped by 1 base and J by 7 bases; unmatched bases: 11. Germline V CDR1 and CDR2: MGHDK, SYGVNS.

V is TRBV12-3 or TRBV12-4 and J is TRBJ2-7; D gene uncertain. With 5 bases removed from V and 6 bases from J, the gap between germline ends came to 8 bases. This CDR3 contains 11 residues. CDR3 loop: CASSRQGEQYF. CDR3 in DNA: TGTGCCAGCAGTCGACAAGGCGAGCAGTACTTC.

The V and J genes are TRBV3-1 and TRBJ2-5, with TRBD2 as a possible D gene (6 bases). The CDR3 spans 16 residues. Per the germline V gene, CDR1 is LGHDT and CDR2 is YNNKEL (reference sequence). V gave up 0 bases and J gave up 2 bases, with 13 bases separating them. The CDR3: CASSQERASVQETQYF. The CDR3 DNA reads TGTGCCAGCAGCCAAGAAAGAGCTAGCGTACAAGAGACCCAGTACTTC.

V and J are TRBV10-3 and TRBJ1-4; D gene uncertain. The germline V and J ends were trimmed by 2 bases and 7 bases, with 11 bases remaining between them. CDR3 size: 14 residues. Germline CDR1 ENHRY, CDR2 SYGVKD. The CDR3 DNA follows: TGTGCCATCAGTGAGAGTAGTTACGGTGAAAAACTGTTTTTT. Translating gives CAISESSYGEKLFF.

The chain recombines TRBV27 with TRBJ1-2; D is unresolved. The CDR3 loop spans 13 amino acids. The V gene's germline CDR1 is MNHEY and CDR2 SMNVEV (reference sequence). Trimming took 1 base from V and 5 from J, leaving 8 bases between them. The CDR3 here is CASSLLGPYGYTF. The CDR3 DNA follows: TGTGCCAGCAGTTTATTAGGGCCTTATGGCTACACCTTC.

The V call is TRBV6-5, the J call TRBJ1-1; the match to TRBD1 covers 7 bases. This CDR3 has 13 amino acids. Trimming cost V 4 bases and J 8 bases; bases outside gene matches: 7. From germline, CDR1 is MNHEY and CDR2 SVGAGI. CDR3 sequence reads: CASSSTGWSEAFF. The CDR3 nucleotides read TGTGCCAGCAGTTCGACAGGGTGGTCCGAAGCTTTCTTT.

This clonotype has just a few counts. The V call is TRBV27, the J call TRBJ1-1; 7 nucleotides align to TRBD1. The germline V gene encodes CDR1 MNHEY and CDR2 SMNVEV (reference sequence). The CDR3 covers 16 residues. V lost 6 bases and J lost 5; bases outside the gene matches: 15. The CDR3 nucleotides read TGTGCCAGCAGCATAAATAGACAGGGAGGCGGGACTGAAGCTTTCTTT. Residues: CASSINRQGGGTEAFF.

This rearrangement joins TRBV6-5 to TRBJ2-2; 9 bases are shared with TRBD1. The CDR3 sequence is 14 residues long. With V trimmed by 4 bases and J by 6 bases, 3 bases remained unmatched. In germline, CDR1 is MNHEY, CDR2 SVGAGI. The CDR3 reads CASSSGQGAGELFF. DNA for the CDR3: TGTGCCAGCAGTTCGGGACAGGGAGCCGGGGAGCTGTTTTTT.

This rearrangement joins TRBV15 to TRBJ1-5, with 9 bases that match TRBD1. With 9 bases clipped from V and 3 bases from J, the junction kept 12 bases outside the gene matches. Germline assignment: CDR1 LNHNV and CDR2 YYDKDF (reference sequence). The CDR3 is 16 amino acids. The CDR3 bases are TGTGCCACTCTAGACCCGGGACAGGGATCCAATCAGCCCCAGCATTTT. As protein: CATLDPGQGSNQPQHF.